These T cell receptor beta chains were read from a single sample in a study of radiotherapy plus CTLA-4 blockade in lung cancer. Some clones are missing from TCRdb's copy, which holds only in-frame ones; the method was immunoSEQ multiplex PCR. The sample shows 90,000 to 100,000 clones, approximately 78% of them seen only once. The source material was peripheral blood, sampled from a patient treated with radiotherapy plus ipilimumab. The receptors here all came from a human donor with non-small cell lung cancer that progressed on radiotherapy plus ipilimumab. The CDR3 runs from the conserved cysteine through the conserved F or W. The order of the fields is D gene, V gene, J gene, clone size, CDR3 DNA, CDR3 protein. A D gene is named only where the DNA matches it firmly. Rows may omit the clone size; those that give it use once, few, many or a size class.

d_call: TRBD1
v_call: TRBV6-4
j_call: TRBJ2-1
clone_size: few
cdr3_nt: TGTGCCAAACCCGGGACAGGGCACCACAATGAGCAGTTCTTC
cdr3_aa: CAKPGTGHHNEQFF

d_call: -
v_call: TRBV6-1
j_call: TRBJ1-2
clone_size: -
cdr3_nt: TGTGCCAGCAGTGGGTCCTTAGCGGTCTATGGCTACACCTTC
cdr3_aa: CASSGSLAVYGYTF

d_call: TRBD1
v_call: TRBV4-1
j_call: TRBJ2-7
clone_size: -
cdr3_nt: TGCGCCAGCAGCCACCCCAAACCGGGACAGAGTTACGAGCAGTACTTC
cdr3_aa: CASSHPKPGQSYEQYF

d_call: -
v_call: TRBV2
j_call: TRBJ2-1
clone_size: once
cdr3_nt: TGTGCCAGCAGTAACAAAGGGGCCCCCAATGAGCAGTTCTTC
cdr3_aa: CASSNKGAPNEQFF

d_call: TRBD2
v_call: TRBV25-1
j_call: TRBJ2-5
clone_size: -
cdr3_nt: TGTGCCAGCAGCCCCGAAAGGGGAGGGCGGGAGACCCAGTACTTC
cdr3_aa: CASSPERGGRETQYF

d_call: -
v_call: TRBV7-3
j_call: TRBJ2-1
clone_size: -
cdr3_nt: TGTGCCAGCAGCTTTAACGGGGCCATCGCTAGTGAGCAGTTCTTC
cdr3_aa: CASSFNGAIASEQFF

d_call: TRBD2
v_call: TRBV28
j_call: TRBJ2-4
clone_size: -
cdr3_nt: TGTGCCAGTGGTAAAGGACTAGCGGGAGTAGTTAAGAACATTCAGTACTTC
cdr3_aa: CASGKGLAGVVKNIQYF

d_call: TRBD2
v_call: TRBV30
j_call: TRBJ2-1
clone_size: once
cdr3_nt: TGTGCCTGGAGAAGGACGGGTAGCGGGAGCTACAATGAGCAGTTCTTC
cdr3_aa: CAWRRTGSGSYNEQFF

d_call: -
v_call: TRBV28
j_call: TRBJ2-7
clone_size: -
cdr3_nt: TGTGCCAGCACGGACGGGACGGGCTCCTACGAGCAGTACTTC
cdr3_aa: CASTDGTGSYEQYF

d_call: TRBD1
v_call: TRBV27
j_call: TRBJ1-2
clone_size: few
cdr3_nt: TGTGCCAGCAGTTTTCAGGGACAGGGGTACTATGGCTACACCTTC
cdr3_aa: CASSFQGQGYYGYTF

d_call: -
v_call: TRBV28
j_call: TRBJ2-2
clone_size: -
cdr3_nt: TGTGCCAGCAGGGAGCAGGGGAACACCGGGGAGCTGTTTTTT
cdr3_aa: CASREQGNTGELFF

d_call: TRBD1
v_call: TRBV27
j_call: TRBJ2-7
clone_size: -
cdr3_nt: TGTGCCAGCAGTTGGACTGGGACAGCTCGCTCCTACGAGCAGTACTTC
cdr3_aa: CASSWTGTARSYEQYF

d_call: -
v_call: TRBV9
j_call: TRBJ1-2
clone_size: -
cdr3_nt: TGTGCCAGCAGCGTAGGGCCAGGAGGAATCAATATTAACTATGGCTACACCTTC
cdr3_aa: CASSVGPGGININYGYTF

d_call: -
v_call: TRBV18
j_call: TRBJ2-7
clone_size: -
cdr3_nt: TGTGCCAGCTCACCGTACTACGAGCAGTACTTC
cdr3_aa: CASSPYYEQYF

d_call: -
v_call: TRBV27
j_call: TRBJ2-7
clone_size: -
cdr3_nt: TGTGCCAGCAGTCGGGGACGGGACTCCTACGAGCAGTACTTC
cdr3_aa: CASSRGRDSYEQYF

d_call: -
v_call: TRBV7-2
j_call: TRBJ1-3
clone_size: few
cdr3_nt: TGTGCCAGCAGGGTAGACAAGAGCTCTGGAAACACCATATATTTT
cdr3_aa: CASRVDKSSGNTIYF

d_call: -
v_call: TRBV2
j_call: TRBJ2-4
clone_size: -
cdr3_nt: TGTGCCAGCACGGGTAATGGAGCCAAAAACATTCAGTACTTC
cdr3_aa: CASTGNGAKNIQYF

d_call: -
v_call: TRBV6-1
j_call: TRBJ1-1
clone_size: -
cdr3_nt: TGTGCCAGCAGTGAATTTGGGAACACTGAAGCTTTCTTT
cdr3_aa: CASSEFGNTEAFF

d_call: TRBD1
v_call: TRBV30
j_call: TRBJ1-1
clone_size: -
cdr3_nt: TGTGCCTGGAGTGACGGACAGGAAGAAGCTTTCTTT
cdr3_aa: CAWSDGQEEAFF

d_call: -
v_call: TRBV30
j_call: TRBJ1-4
clone_size: -
cdr3_nt: TGTGCCTGGAGTGTAACGGGACTTAATGAAAAACTGTTTTTT
cdr3_aa: CAWSVTGLNEKLFF